This TCR beta chain was profiled in a study of beta chain features in type 1 diabetes. The study reverse transcribed the entire isolated RNA, so it sequenced expressed TCRB transcripts. The protocol was immunoSEQ multiplex PCR, while the TCRdb copy is restricted to in-frame clones and leaves out a portion. The sample comprises 310,000 or so clones, 6.5% to 10% of which are singletons, and under 0.5% rests with the top ten. The CDR3 runs 14 residues. Trimming stripped 3 bases from V and 5 bases from J, with 15 bases between. Germline CDR1 SGHRS, CDR2 YFSETQ. The TCR sequence derives from a woman aged 18-29 years in good health. This chain connects TRBV5-1 to TRBJ2-7; perhaps TRBD2 as D (6 bases). Sample: central memory CD4+ T cells from blood. In DNA form, the CDR3 reads TGCGCCAGCAGCTCTGGGACTGGGGGAAACGAGCAGTACTTC. This codes for CASSSGTGGNEQYF.